A selection of T cell receptor beta chains follows, all from one sample in a study of immune heterogeneity within non-small cell lung tumors. One entry per CDR3 protein results from TCRdb running MiXCR on the multiplex PCR reads. The sample lists 8,000 to 11,000 distinct CDR3 sequences; 15% to 20% were seen once. The sample consisted of lung tumor tissue. All receptors derive from a man aged 35 to 55 with non-small cell lung cancer. Both conserved end residues are part of each CDR3. D genes are given only for firm matches. The size field is filled for only some rows; it gives once, few, many or a size class.

D	size	V	length	J	CDR3	DNA
.	.	TRBV28	16	TRBJ1-5	CASSLSTGWDNQPQHF	TGTGCCAGCAGTCTTTCGACAGGCTGGGACAATCAGCCCCAGCATTTT
TRBD1	medium-sized	TRBV20-1	15	TRBJ1-4	CSALRGTGKGEKLFF	TGCAGTGCTCTCAGGGGGACAGGGAAAGGTGAAAAACTGTTTTTT
TRBD1	medium-sized	TRBV28	13	TRBJ1-2	CASSLTGGFGYTF	TGTGCCAGCAGTTTGACAGGGGGCTTTGGCTACACCTTC
.	many	TRBV3-1	14	TRBJ2-7	CASSQEFQRNWQYF	TGTGCCAGCAGCCAAGAATTCCAGCGGAATTGGCAGTACTTC
.	medium-sized	TRBV6-1	14	TRBJ2-5	CASSYAPHGGAQYF	TGTGCCAGCAGTTACGCACCTCACGGCGGGGCCCAGTACTTC
TRBD1	medium-sized	TRBV27	17	TRBJ2-3	CASSFFFVGQPTDTQYF	TGTGCCAGCAGTTTTTTCTTTGTGGGACAGCCCACAGATACGCAGTATTTT
TRBD1	medium-sized	TRBV15	15	TRBJ1-6	CATSILGTGNSPLHF	TGTGCCACCAGCATTCTCGGGACAGGGAATTCACCCCTCCACTTT
.	.	TRBV11-2	14	TRBJ2-1	CASSLDRILGEQFF	TGTGCCAGCAGCTTAGATCGAATCCTCGGTGAGCAGTTCTTC
.	many	TRBV20-1	13	TRBJ2-5	CSARDYRSQTQYF	TGCAGTGCTAGAGATTACCGTTCGCAGACCCAGTACTTC
TRBD1	medium-sized	TRBV3-1	15	TRBJ1-5	CASSLGQGGYQPQHF	TGTGCCAGCAGCCTTGGACAGGGGGGTTATCAGCCCCAGCATTTT
TRBD2	many	TRBV6-4	15	TRBJ2-2	CASSDQDGGTGELFF	TGTGCCAGCAGTGACCAAGACGGGGGGACCGGGGAGCTGTTTTTT
.	many	TRBV6-2/TRBV6-3	16	TRBJ2-2	CASSRNRAPMFGELFF	TGTGCCAGCAGCCGGAACAGGGCCCCGATGTTCGGGGAGCTGTTTTTT
TRBD1	.	TRBV19	15	TRBJ1-2	CASSEGTGLNYGYTF	TGTGCCAGTAGTGAAGGGACAGGTCTTAACTATGGCTACACCTTC
.	many	TRBV5-6	14	TRBJ1-5	CASSRLGGNQPQHF	TGTGCCAGCAGCCGCTTAGGGGGCAATCAGCCCCAGCATTTT
.	medium-sized	TRBV28	15	TRBJ1-2	CASSPSGRESYGYTF	TGTGCCAGCAGTCCCTCGGGACGGGAAAGCTATGGCTACACCTTC
.	many	TRBV20-1	12	TRBJ1-2	CSARGGRPSDTF	TGCAGTGCTAGGGGAGGTCGCCCCAGTGACACCTTC
.	few	TRBV7-2	17	TRBJ2-3	CASSLASGAGDTDTQYF	TGTGCCAGCAGCTTAGCATCAGGGGCGGGAGACACAGATACGCAGTATTTT
.	medium-sized	TRBV4-1	13	TRBJ2-7	CASSQWLTYEQYF	TGCGCCAGCAGCCAATGGCTGACCTACGAGCAGTACTTC
.	medium-sized	TRBV7-9	14	TRBJ1-1	CASSPGRVGTEAFF	TGTGCCAGCAGCCCTGGGAGGGTAGGCACTGAAGCTTTCTTT
.	many	TRBV9	19	TRBJ1-1	CASSPTGGGAYTLNTEAFF	TGTGCCAGCAGCCCCACTGGTGGGGGGGCGTATACTCTGAACACTGAAGCTTTCTTT
.	.	TRBV20-1	13	TRBJ1-1	CRARGQGNTEAFF	TGCAGGGCCCGGGGGCAGGGGAACACTGAAGCTTTCTTT
.	medium-sized	TRBV4-1	12	TRBJ2-2	CASSQGVGELFF	TGCGCCAGCAGCCAAGGTGTCGGGGAGCTGTTTTTT
.	.	TRBV18	14	TRBJ2-7	CASMGTMQSYEEYF	TGTGCCAGCATGGGAACGATGCAGAGTTACGAGGAGTACTTC